These T cell receptor beta chains were read from a single sample in a study of blood T cells in healthy people across ages. TCRdb re-analysed the 5' RACE reads in MiXCR, keeping a single row per CDR3 protein. The data contain fewer than 900,000 distinct CDR3 sequences, roughly 44% of them singletons. Material for sequencing was blood. The receptors derive from a woman aged 60 to 75 in good health. The CDR3 runs from the conserved cysteine through the conserved F or W. A D gene is named only where the DNA matches it firmly. Rows give clone size only sometimes, using once, few, many, or a class for an expanded clone.

V	D	J	size	CDR3	DNA
TRBV7-2	TRBD2	TRBJ2-1	few	CASSQTSGRVYEQFF	TGTGCCAGCAGCCAGACTAGCGGGAGGGTCTATGAGCAGTTCTTC
TRBV5-1	TRBD2	TRBJ2-1	.	CASSFSGSANNEQFF	TGCGCCAGCAGCTTCAGCGGGAGTGCTAACAATGAGCAGTTCTTC
TRBV7-9	TRBD2	TRBJ2-3	.	CASSYLAGAADTQYF	TGTGCCAGCAGCTACCTAGCGGGAGCTGCAGATACGCAGTATTTT
TRBV7-2	TRBD1	TRBJ1-6	few	CASSLTGGAESPLHF	TGTGCCAGCAGCCTCACAGGGGGCGCAGAGTCACCCCTCCACTTT
TRBV3-1	TRBD2	TRBJ2-3	many	CASSLGGGRDTQYF	TGTGCCAGCAGCCTCGGGGGGGGAAGAGATACGCAGTATTTT
TRBV2	TRBD2	TRBJ2-1	.	CASKKAGGPISSYNEQFF	TGTGCCAGCAAAAAGGCGGGGGGCCCCATAAGCTCCTACAATGAGCAGTTCTTC
TRBV6-1	.	TRBJ2-3	.	CASNLDTQYF	TGTGCCAGCAACCTGGATACGCAGTATTTT
TRBV7-8	TRBD2	TRBJ2-2	.	CASSRHPGGAVGTGELFF	TGTGCCAGCTCCCGGCATCCCGGGGGGGCCGTGGGAACCGGGGAGCTGTTTTTT
TRBV7-9	TRBD1	TRBJ2-3	.	CASSLRGQNTDTQYF	TGTGCCAGCAGCTTAAGGGGACAGAACACAGATACGCAGTATTTT
TRBV30	TRBD2	TRBJ2-7	.	CAWSVGTSGGKQYF	TGTGCCTGGAGTGTCGGGACTAGCGGGGGGAAGCAGTACTTC
TRBV6-5	TRBD1	TRBJ2-7	.	CASSYRYRGSEQYF	TGTGCCAGCAGTTATAGGTACAGGGGTAGCGAGCAGTACTTC
TRBV12-3/TRBV12-4	.	TRBJ1-1	.	CASSFRGIEAFF	TGTGCCAGCAGTTTTCGCGGGATTGAAGCTTTCTTT
TRBV4-2	.	TRBJ2-1	few	CASSQSPPDEQFF	TGTGCCAGCAGCCAATCCCCCCCGGATGAGCAGTTCTTC
TRBV20-1	.	TRBJ1-2	few	CSARDREGGYRGYTF	TGCAGTGCTAGAGATCGAGAGGGGGGCTATAGGGGCTACACCTTC
TRBV7-3	.	TRBJ2-6	.	CASSSSSLKSGSWGANVLTF	TGTGCCAGCAGCTCCAGTTCGTTAAAGTCAGGGAGTTGGGGGGCCAACGTCCTGACTTTC
TRBV5-8	TRBD1	TRBJ2-6	.	CASSVKPDRAGANVLTF	TGTGCCAGCAGCGTAAAGCCCGACAGGGCTGGGGCCAACGTCCTGACTTTC
TRBV28	TRBD1	TRBJ2-7	few	CASSYGTGVSYEQYF	TGTGCCAGCAGTTATGGGACAGGGGTATCCTACGAGCAGTACTTC
TRBV7-2	.	TRBJ1-6	.	CASSLEKGLSPLHF	TGTGCCAGCAGCTTAGAAAAGGGCCTTTCACCCCTCCACTTT
TRBV12-3/TRBV12-4	TRBD1	TRBJ2-5	many	CASSLGRGRQETQYF	TGTGCCAGCAGTTTAGGCAGGGGGCGGCAAGAGACCCAGTACTTC
TRBV6-1	.	TRBJ2-7	.	CASLLAWEQYF	TGTGCCAGCCTCCTAGCGTGGGAGCAGTACTTC
TRBV9	.	TRBJ2-1	few	CASSVVPGATGEQFF	TGTGCCAGCAGCGTAGTTCCGGGGGCAACGGGTGAGCAGTTCTTC
TRBV3-1	TRBD2	TRBJ2-1	.	CASSQGGGASNEQFF	TGTGCCAGCAGCCAGGGCGGGGGGGCCTCAAATGAGCAGTTCTTC
TRBV7-3	TRBD1	TRBJ2-3	.	CASSFLHGTGAQGTQYF	TGTGCCAGCAGCTTTCTTCACGGGACAGGGGCGCAGGGTACGCAGTATTTT
TRBV9	.	TRBJ2-7	.	CASQRGAGQGGEQYF	TGTGCCAGCCAGCGCGGGGCAGGACAAGGGGGCGAGCAGTACTTC
TRBV27	TRBD2	TRBJ2-1	.	CASSSRLAGESNEQFF	TGTGCCAGCAGTTCCCGACTAGCGGGAGAGAGCAATGAGCAGTTCTTC
TRBV7-2	.	TRBJ1-2	few	CASSRTRDYGYTF	TGTGCCAGCAGCCGGACTCGAGACTATGGCTACACCTTC
TRBV6-4	TRBD2	TRBJ2-3	.	CASSASGGPTDRQYF	TGTGCCAGCAGTGCCTCGGGGGGGCCGACGGATAGGCAGTATTTT
TRBV9	TRBD2	TRBJ2-3	.	CASSVSVAGSLGAQYF	TGTGCCAGCAGCGTGTCGGTAGCGGGATCCTTGGGGGCGCAGTATTTT
TRBV7-9	.	TRBJ2-3	.	CAGSLAEQGYDTQYF	TGTGCCGGCAGCTTAGCGGAACAGGGATACGATACGCAGTATTTT
TRBV4-2	.	TRBJ2-1	.	CASSQFGSYNEQFF	TGTGCCAGCAGCCAATTCGGAAGCTACAATGAGCAGTTCTTC
TRBV30	TRBD2	TRBJ2-3	.	CAWTQRERDTQYF	TGTGCCTGGACTCAGCGGGAGCGGGATACGCAGTATTTT
TRBV2	TRBD2	TRBJ2-3	few	CASALARSTDTQYF	TGTGCCAGCGCACTAGCGAGGAGCACAGATACGCAGTATTTT
TRBV5-1	.	TRBJ1-2	few	CASSLDGTRGYTF	TGCGCCAGCAGCTTGGATGGGACCCGGGGCTACACCTTC
TRBV6-2/TRBV6-3	.	TRBJ2-7	few	CASSYFSRPMAIVGTYEQYF	TGTGCCAGCAGTTACTTTAGTCGGCCCATGGCGATCGTAGGGACCTACGAGCAGTACTTC
TRBV20-1	.	TRBJ1-1	.	CSARGRLLMNTEAFF	TGCAGTGCTAGAGGGCGGCTATTGATGAACACTGAAGCTTTCTTT
TRBV7-2	TRBD2	TRBJ2-7	.	CASMLQIAGGHGEQYF	TGTGCCAGCATGCTCCAAATAGCGGGGGGGCATGGCGAGCAGTACTTC
TRBV12-3/TRBV12-4	TRBD2	TRBJ2-1	few	CASSLRLAGGPFEQFF	TGTGCCAGCAGTTTACGGCTAGCGGGGGGGCCATTTGAGCAGTTCTTC
TRBV10-3	TRBD2	TRBJ2-5	few	CAISESIAGGVQETQYF	TGTGCCATCAGTGAGTCGATAGCGGGAGGCGTCCAAGAGACCCAGTACTTC
TRBV3-1	.	TRBJ1-4	.	CASSHQQGREKLFF	TGTGCCAGCAGCCATCAACAGGGTCGAGAAAAACTGTTTTTT
TRBV29-1	.	TRBJ1-2	few	CSAGETNYGYTF	TGCAGCGCAGGGGAAACTAACTATGGCTACACCTTC
TRBV6-2/TRBV6-3	TRBD2	TRBJ2-7	.	CASSRTRLSYNEQYF	TGTGCCAGCAGTCGGACTAGACTCTCCTACAATGAGCAGTACTTC
TRBV6-5	TRBD2	TRBJ2-5	.	CASSPGSGLAQETQYF	TGTGCCAGCAGCCCCGGTTCGGGACTAGCACAAGAGACCCAGTACTTC
TRBV5-1	TRBD1	TRBJ2-7	few	CASSPGQGGGEQYF	TGCGCCAGCAGCCCAGGACAGGGGGGTGGCGAGCAGTACTTC
TRBV5-1	.	TRBJ2-3	.	CASSTGDSSPDTQYF	TGCGCCAGCAGCACCGGGGACTCTTCTCCAGATACGCAGTATTTT
TRBV7-2	TRBD2	TRBJ2-5	.	CASSSGLAGPQETQYF	TGTGCCAGCAGCTCAGGACTAGCGGGTCCCCAAGAGACCCAGTACTTC
TRBV14	.	TRBJ2-7	few	CASSQNSDEQYF	TGTGCCAGCAGCCAAAACAGTGATGAGCAGTACTTC
TRBV4-1	.	TRBJ1-2	many	CASSQDLVKGLSYGYTF	TGCGCCAGCAGCCAAGATCTTGTAAAGGGCCTCAGTTATGGCTACACCTTC
TRBV6-2/TRBV6-3	TRBD1	TRBJ2-1	.	CASSPGQVRDEQFF	TGTGCCAGCAGTCCGGGACAGGTCAGGGATGAGCAGTTCTTC